A selection of T cell receptor beta chains follows, all from one sample in a study of blood T cell repertoires in COVID-19. Using immunoSEQ multiplex PCR, the repertoire was profiled, and TCRdb retains in-frame clones only, with some absent. The sample has roughly 160,000 clones, about nine tenths seen once. Sample: peripheral blood. The receptors derive from an older woman who had recovered from COVID-19. Each CDR3 is given with its conserved first and last residue. The D gene is left open where the match is weak. A row's size may be missing; if present it is once, few, many or a size class.

clone size: -
D gene: -
J gene: TRBJ1-6
V gene: TRBV9
CDR3 protein: CASSVDSVYSPLHF
CDR3 DNA: TGTGCCAGCAGCGTAGACTCGGTCTATTCACCCCTCCACTTT

clone size: -
D gene: TRBD1
J gene: TRBJ1-1
V gene: TRBV27
CDR3 protein: CASSPWDRRTEAFF
CDR3 DNA: TGTGCCAGCAGTCCGTGGGACAGGCGCACTGAAGCTTTCTTT

clone size: once
D gene: -
J gene: TRBJ2-2
V gene: TRBV7-9
CDR3 protein: CAISLGTLFAGELFF
CDR3 DNA: TGTGCCATCTCCTTGGGCACCTTGTTCGCAGGGGAGCTGTTTTTT

clone size: -
D gene: -
J gene: TRBJ1-2
V gene: TRBV11-2
CDR3 protein: CASSLGPDYSYGYTF
CDR3 DNA: TGTGCCAGCAGCTTAGGGCCAGACTATAGCTATGGCTACACCTTC

clone size: -
D gene: TRBD1
J gene: TRBJ2-6
V gene: TRBV2
CDR3 protein: CASSELRTGQGANVLTF
CDR3 DNA: TGTGCCAGCAGTGAACTCCGGACAGGGCAGGGGGCCAACGTCCTGACTTTC

clone size: -
D gene: TRBD2
J gene: TRBJ2-7
V gene: TRBV7-6
CDR3 protein: CASSLATSGGAGEQYF
CDR3 DNA: TGTGCCAGCAGCTTAGCGACTAGCGGGGGGGCAGGGGAGCAGTACTTC

clone size: -
D gene: TRBD2
J gene: TRBJ2-7
V gene: TRBV4-1
CDR3 protein: CASSQLLAGALYEQYF
CDR3 DNA: TGCGCCAGCAGCCAATTACTAGCGGGGGCGCTCTACGAGCAGTACTTC

clone size: -
D gene: TRBD2
J gene: TRBJ2-7
V gene: TRBV19
CDR3 protein: CASSMSGGAYEQYF
CDR3 DNA: TGTGCCAGTAGTATGAGCGGGGGGGCCTACGAGCAGTACTTC

clone size: once
D gene: TRBD2
J gene: TRBJ2-3
V gene: TRBV5-1
CDR3 protein: CASSLVTGGRDTDTQYF
CDR3 DNA: TGCGCCAGCAGCTTGGTTACGGGGGGGCGTGACACAGATACGCAGTATTTT

clone size: -
D gene: -
J gene: TRBJ1-2
V gene: TRBV24-1
CDR3 protein: CATSPGLDYGYTF
CDR3 DNA: TGTGCCACCAGTCCAGGGTTAGACTATGGCTACACCTTC

clone size: -
D gene: -
J gene: TRBJ1-2
V gene: TRBV10-3
CDR3 protein: CAISESMERALYYGYTF
CDR3 DNA: TGTGCCATCAGTGAGTCGATGGAGAGGGCCCTTTACTATGGCTACACCTTC

clone size: -
D gene: TRBD2
J gene: TRBJ2-3
V gene: TRBV3-1/TRBV3-2
CDR3 protein: CASSQRGGQDTQYF
CDR3 DNA: TGTGCCAGCAGCCAGCGGGGGGGCCAAGATACGCAGTATTTT

clone size: -
D gene: -
J gene: TRBJ1-5
V gene: TRBV16
CDR3 protein: CASSQSAGNQPQHF
CDR3 DNA: TGTGCCAGCAGCCAATCGGCCGGGAATCAGCCCCAGCATTTT

clone size: -
D gene: -
J gene: TRBJ2-3
V gene: TRBV29-1
CDR3 protein: CSVQGSSTDTQYF
CDR3 DNA: TGCAGCGTACAGGGTTCTAGCACAGATACGCAGTATTTT

clone size: -
D gene: -
J gene: TRBJ1-2
V gene: TRBV18
CDR3 protein: CASSPVIGREAYGYTF
CDR3 DNA: TGTGCCAGCTCACCAGTAATCGGCAGGGAGGCCTATGGCTACACCTTC

clone size: few
D gene: -
J gene: TRBJ2-6
V gene: TRBV5-4
CDR3 protein: CASSTRQESGANVLTF
CDR3 DNA: TGTGCCAGCAGCACCCGACAGGAAAGCGGGGCCAACGTCCTGACTTTC

clone size: -
D gene: TRBD1
J gene: TRBJ1-2
V gene: TRBV11-2
CDR3 protein: CASSLDRGQALVNYGYTF
CDR3 DNA: TGTGCCAGCAGCTTAGATCGGGGACAGGCACTTGTAAACTATGGCTACACCTTC

clone size: many
D gene: TRBD1
J gene: TRBJ2-3
V gene: TRBV29-1
CDR3 protein: CSAEGYGTGRVPDTQYF
CDR3 DNA: TGCAGCGCGGAGGGCTACGGGACAGGGAGGGTCCCAGATACGCAGTATTTT

clone size: -
D gene: -
J gene: TRBJ2-3
V gene: TRBV20-1
CDR3 protein: CSASRGGAADTQYF
CDR3 DNA: TGCAGTGCTAGTAGGGGGGGGGCCGCAGATACGCAGTATTTT

clone size: -
D gene: -
J gene: TRBJ1-4
V gene: TRBV28
CDR3 protein: CASSLSGGQEKLFF
CDR3 DNA: TGTGCCAGCAGTTTATCGGGGGGCCAGGAAAAACTGTTTTTT

clone size: -
D gene: TRBD1
J gene: TRBJ2-5
V gene: TRBV10-3
CDR3 protein: CAIRGGQGDMGETQYF
CDR3 DNA: TGTGCCATCAGAGGAGGACAGGGCGATATGGGGGAGACCCAGTACTTC

clone size: -
D gene: -
J gene: TRBJ2-1
V gene: TRBV2
CDR3 protein: CASTEQIYNEQFF
CDR3 DNA: TGTGCCAGCACTGAGCAGATATACAATGAGCAGTTCTTC

clone size: -
D gene: TRBD1
J gene: TRBJ1-4
V gene: TRBV5-5
CDR3 protein: CASSWGDRDITTNEKLFF
CDR3 DNA: TGTGCCAGCAGCTGGGGGGACAGGGACATTACAACTAATGAAAAACTGTTTTTT

clone size: -
D gene: TRBD2
J gene: TRBJ2-7
V gene: TRBV10-1
CDR3 protein: CASSALIGTSGENEQYF
CDR3 DNA: TGCGCCAGCAGCGCTCTTATTGGGACTAGCGGGGAGAACGAGCAGTACTTC

clone size: -
D gene: TRBD1
J gene: TRBJ1-1
V gene: TRBV6-5
CDR3 protein: CASSNPTGTEAFF
CDR3 DNA: TGTGCCAGCAGTAACCCGACAGGGACTGAAGCTTTCTTT

clone size: once
D gene: -
J gene: TRBJ1-3
V gene: TRBV5-1
CDR3 protein: CASSDIRGGGNTIYF
CDR3 DNA: TGCGCCAGCAGCGACATCAGGGGTGGGGGAAACACCATATATTTT

clone size: once
D gene: -
J gene: TRBJ1-2
V gene: TRBV18
CDR3 protein: CASSPDSPANYGYTF
CDR3 DNA: TGTGCCAGCTCACCGGACAGCCCCGCTAACTATGGCTACACCTTC

clone size: -
D gene: -
J gene: TRBJ2-3
V gene: TRBV5-1
CDR3 protein: CASNNGVNTQYF
CDR3 DNA: TGCGCCAGCAACAATGGAGTCAATACGCAGTATTTT

clone size: -
D gene: -
J gene: TRBJ2-1
V gene: TRBV29-1
CDR3 protein: CSVEGYQGSNEQFF
CDR3 DNA: TGCAGCGTTGAAGGTTACCAGGGGAGCAATGAGCAGTTCTTC

clone size: -
D gene: TRBD1
J gene: TRBJ2-2
V gene: TRBV5-1
CDR3 protein: CASSSTPQGANTGELFF
CDR3 DNA: TGCGCCAGCAGCTCAACACCACAGGGGGCGAACACCGGGGAGCTGTTTTTT

clone size: once
D gene: TRBD1
J gene: TRBJ2-3
V gene: TRBV4-1
CDR3 protein: CASSLSGTGADTQYF
CDR3 DNA: TGCGCCAGCAGCTTGTCCGGGACAGGGGCAGATACGCAGTATTTT

clone size: -
D gene: TRBD2
J gene: TRBJ2-7
V gene: TRBV4-2
CDR3 protein: CASSQLITGLAGGSSSNEQYF
CDR3 DNA: TGTGCCAGCAGCCAACTAATTACGGGACTAGCGGGGGGGTCCTCTTCCAACGAGCAGTACTTC

clone size: -
D gene: TRBD2
J gene: TRBJ2-3
V gene: TRBV27
CDR3 protein: CASSSRGLAGGPDTQYF
CDR3 DNA: TGTGCCAGCAGTTCACGAGGACTAGCGGGGGGTCCGGATACGCAGTATTTT

clone size: few
D gene: -
J gene: TRBJ2-6
V gene: TRBV19
CDR3 protein: CASMSLTLGANVLTF
CDR3 DNA: TGTGCCAGTATGTCCCTTACTTTAGGGGCCAACGTCCTGACTTTC

clone size: -
D gene: TRBD1
J gene: TRBJ1-2
V gene: TRBV27
CDR3 protein: CASSYDRGVGYTF
CDR3 DNA: TGTGCCAGCAGTTATGACAGGGGGGTTGGCTACACCTTC

clone size: -
D gene: TRBD1
J gene: TRBJ1-5
V gene: TRBV2
CDR3 protein: CASSIGQGYSNQPQHF
CDR3 DNA: TGTGCCAGCAGTATCGGACAGGGTTATAGCAATCAGCCCCAGCATTTT

clone size: few
D gene: -
J gene: TRBJ2-7
V gene: TRBV4-2
CDR3 protein: CASRGRGVEQYF
CDR3 DNA: TGTGCCAGCAGGGGGAGGGGGGTCGAGCAGTACTTC